What follows are 10 T cell receptor beta chains derived from one specimen sequenced in a study of blood T cells in healthy people across ages. A sample-barcoded 5' primer and a J-beta primer mix were used in a second PCR of roughly 7 to 11 cycles. Using its own MiXCR run on the 5' RACE reads, TCRdb lists one record per CDR3 protein. This table holds 1.5 million to 2 million distinct CDR3 sequences, roughly 50% found once. Sequencing input: blood. Every receptor here comes from a woman aged 40 to 50 in good health.

The V gene is TRBV29-1, the J gene TRBJ1-2, with D unclear. Deletions cut 7 bases from V and 4 bases from J, with 10 bases between. This CDR3 comprises 11 residues. Looked up from germline, CDR1 is SQVTM and CDR2 is ANQGSEA. The CDR3 DNA is TGCAGCGGGGCAGGAGCCTATGGCTACACCTTC. Its protein is CSGAGAYGYTF. The complete variable domain, with remaining parts taken from reference TRBV29-1 and TRBJ1-2, reads SAVISQKPSRDICQRGTSLTIQCQVDSQVTMMFWYRQQPGQSLTLIATANQGSEATYESGFVIDKFPISRPNLTFSTLTVSNMSPEDSSIYLCSGAGAYGYTFGSGTRLTVV.

The V and J genes are TRBV29-1 and TRBJ2-2; no clear D gene. Per germline, CDR1 SQVTM and CDR2 ANQGSEA. V dropped 6 bases and J dropped 0 bases, with 11 bases sitting between them. The CDR3 sequence is 14 residues long. This CDR3 reads CSVKTASNTGELFF. DNA for the CDR3: TGCAGCGTCAAGACGGCCTCGAACACCGGGGAGCTGTTTTTT.

The rearrangement uses TRBV29-1 and TRBJ2-1; D remains ambiguous. Germline V gene lookup returns CDR1 SQVTM and CDR2 ANQGSEA. Trimming left V 4 bases short and J 5 bases short, with 12 bases between. The CDR3 totals 13 residues. Here the CDR3 reads CSVVPDLHNEQFF. The CDR3 DNA follows: TGCAGCGTTGTTCCGGACCTTCACAATGAGCAGTTCTTC.

The J gene is TRBJ1-4, the V gene TRBV3-1, with 9 bases aligning to TRBD1. Per germline, CDR1 LGHDT and CDR2 YNNKEL (reference sequence). This CDR3 spans 19 amino acids. V lost 0 bases, J lost 4 bases, and 12 bases stayed unmatched. The CDR3 here is CASSQDGEDRGISNEKLFF. The CDR3 DNA reads TGTGCCAGCAGCCAAGATGGGGAGGACAGGGGCATTAGTAATGAAAAACTGTTTTTT. The entire variable domain, with the rest obtained from reference TRBV3-1 and TRBJ1-4, is as follows: DTAVSQTPKYLVTQMGNDKSIKCEQNLGHDTMYWYKQDSKKFLKIMFSYNNKELIINETVPNRFSPKSPDKAHLNLHINSLELGDSAVYFCASSQDGEDRGISNEKLFFGSGTQLSVL.

The rearrangement uses TRBV4-2 and TRBJ2-7, with 10 bases identical to TRBD1. The CDR3 consists of 15 residues. Germline V lookup: CDR1 LGHNA, CDR2 YNFKEQ. The J segment lost 6 bases and the V segment lost 4 bases, leaving 9 bases of the junction unmatched. The CDR3 nucleotides read TGTGCCAGCAGCCCTTCCGGGACAGGGGTAGGCGAGCAGTACTTC. Its translation is CASSPSGTGVGEQYF.

The J gene is TRBJ2-1, the V gene TRBV20-1, with D possibly matching TRBD2 (6 bases). This CDR3 is built from 16 residues. The germline V gene encodes CDR1 DFQATT and CDR2 SNEGSKA (reference sequence). V gave up 6 bases and J gave up 4 bases, with 22 bases separating them. CDR3 nucleotides: TGCAGTGCCTCAACCACTCCCGGGGGAGGATACAATGAGCAGTTCTTC. Protein product: CSASTTPGGGYNEQFF.

The chain uses TRBV7-2 and TRBJ1-2; perhaps TRBD1 as D (5 bases). V shed 5 bases and J shed 5 bases, with 12 bases lying between them. The CDR3 consists of 13 residues. The germline V gene encodes CDR1 SGHTA and CDR2 FQGNSA. This chain's CDR3 is CASSQRGAYGYTF. In DNA, the CDR3 is TGTGCCAGCAGCCAAAGAGGGGCTTATGGCTACACCTTC. The full variable domain, completed using reference TRBV7-2 and TRBJ1-2, is GAGVSQSPSNKVTEKGKDVELRCDPISGHTALYWYRQSLGQGLEFLIYFQGNSAPDKSGLPSDRFSAERTGGSVSTLTIQRTQQEDSAVYLCASSQRGAYGYTFGSGTRLTVV.

The V gene is TRBV5-5, the J gene TRBJ2-1; D unresolved. Per germline, CDR1 SGHKS and CDR2 YYEKEE (reference sequence). This CDR3 is 16 amino acids long. V was clipped by 0 bases and J by 6 bases, with 16 bases between them. CDR3 DNA sequence: TGTGCCAGCAGCTTGGTAGGCCCAGTGGCTTCCAATGAGCAGTTCTTC. This codes for CASSLVGPVASNEQFF.

The chain links TRBV28 to TRBJ1-5, with no clear D. This CDR3 contains 18 residues. V was pared by 1 base and J by 2 bases, with 18 bases between. Germline V gene data show CDR1 as MDHEN and CDR2 as SYDVKM. CDR3 in amino acids: CASSLLRQAKMGNQPQHF. The DNA of the CDR3 is TGTGCCAGCAGTTTATTGCGGCAGGCGAAAATGGGCAATCAGCCCCAGCATTTT.

This clonotype has more than one count but fewer than ten. V gene TRBV12-3 or TRBV12-4 combines with J gene TRBJ2-7; 13 bases align to TRBD2. V shed 6 bases and J 2 bases; nucleotides not matched to a gene: 10. The CDR3 covers 17 residues. CDR3 nucleotide sequence: TGTGCCAGCAGCTCCGGACTAGCGGGGGTTCCGACCTACGAGCAGTACTTC. Encoded protein: CASSSGLAGVPTYEQYF.